This T cell receptor beta chain was identified during a study of T cells after yellow fever vaccination. The study, taken as a whole, reports: One caveat is that FACS-sorted repertoires could contain abundant clonotypes contaminating from the bulk population. Re-detected after boosting: most primary clones, 96% of CD4 and 88% of CD8.

Germline CDR1 LGHNA, CDR2 YSLEER. V lost 4 bases, J lost 7 bases, and 16 bases lay in between. The CDR3 totals 15 residues. About this clonotype: Its cognate antigen is unknown.

TCRdb called the 5' RACE reads again in MiXCR, with one record for every CDR3 protein. Among around 340,000 distinct CDR3 sequences listed, more than 8.5% were seen once. The chain joins TRBV4-3 to TRBJ2-2; a weak D match, TRBD1 (6 bases). Sequencing was performed on PBMCs, taken on the day of the first yellow fever vaccination. The sequence derives from a man younger than 35 who received the YFV17D yellow fever vaccine. The CDR3 sequence: CASSLQRGTGGELFF. The CDR3 nucleotides read TGCGCCAGCAGCCTCCAGAGGGGGACGGGCGGGGAGCTGTTTTTT.